This T cell receptor (beta chain) emerged from a study of cytomegalovirus exposure and HLA in healthy donors. Study results and limitations: HLA allele associations emerged for 17,000 or so TCR beta sequences in a later analysis, at 0.05 false discovery rate. Diagnosis of cytomegalovirus status made by the classifier reportedly showed high specificity and sensitivity.

Vbeta (60) and Jbeta (13) primers were used in the PCR. Clones were read by immunoSEQ multiplex PCR, and TCRdb kept only the in-frame ones, dropping some. The sample holds approximately 110,000 clones, 79% seen once. This clone has more than one count but fewer than ten. Antigen: not known. The sequenced sample was PBMCs. The clonotype was recovered from a woman aged 40 to 50 in good health and CMV-seronegative.

As DNA, the CDR3 is TGTGCCAGCAGTTACGGGGGGGGCTTTTATAATTCACCCCTCCACTTT. Protein sequence: CASSYGGGFYNSPLHF. V and J are TRBV6-5 and TRBJ1-6; D possibly corresponds to TRBD1 (6 bases). V dropped 2 bases and J dropped 4 bases, with 12 bases sitting between them. This CDR3 has 16 residues. The V gene's germline CDR1 is MNHEY and CDR2 SVGAGI.